The 9 T cell receptor beta chains listed next were all sequenced from one sample in a study of control samples from healthy donors and cancer patients. Produced via immunoSEQ multiplex PCR; TCRdb's table is partial and in-frame only. The profile shows about 14,000 clones, about 80% of them singletons. Sequenced: formalin-fixed, paraffin-embedded tissue. The receptors originated from a female donor with lung cancer.

CDR3 sequence: CASSFGEGRETQYF. CDR3 bases: TGCGCCAGCAGCTTCGGGGAGGGGCGAGAGACCCAGTACTTC. The V call is TRBV5-1, the J call TRBJ2-5; 7 bases are shared with TRBD2. Germline V gene data show CDR1 as SGHRS and CDR2 as YFSETQ. The CDR3 length is 14 residues. The V gene end was trimmed by 2 bases and the J gene end by 4 bases; junction bases not matched to a gene: 5.

This clone came up a few times. The gene calls are TRBV6-1 and TRBJ2-7; TRBD1 might be the D (6 bases). The CDR3 is 16 amino acids. Trimming took 3 bases from V and 1 from J, leaving 16 bases between them. Germline V gene lookup returns CDR1 MNHNS and CDR2 SASEGT. CDR3 DNA sequence: TGTGCCAGCAGTGATAGGGGGTCTGGGAGATCCTACGAGCAGTACTTC. This gives the protein CASSDRGSGRSYEQYF.

The sample holds a few counts of this clone. V and J are TRBV7-2 and TRBJ1-3; 10 nucleotides align to TRBD1. CDR3 length: 16 amino acids. From germline, CDR1 is SGHTA and CDR2 FQGNSA. V lost 5 bases, J lost 7 bases, and 11 bases stayed unmatched. The CDR3 nucleotides are TGTGCCAGCAGCCTTCTAGGGACAGGGGCGCAGAACACCATATATTTT. It specifies CASSLLGTGAQNTIYF.

This clone was counted only a few times. This rearrangement joins TRBV12-5 to TRBJ1-5, with D maybe TRBD1 (6 bases). The CDR3 consists of 13 residues. V lost 4 bases to trimming and J lost 8 bases, with 12 bases between them. Germline V CDR1 and CDR2: LGHNT, FRNRAP. CDR3 DNA: TGTGCTAGTGGTTCCCAGGGGCCGGAGCCCCAGCATTTT. It yields the protein CASGSQGPEPQHF. The entire variable domain, with the rest obtained from reference TRBV12-5 and TRBJ1-5, is as follows: DARVTQTPRHKVTEMGQEVTMRCQPILGHNTVFWYRQTMMQGLELLAYFRNRAPLDDSGMPKDRFSAEMPDATLATLKIQPSEPRDSAVYFCASGSQGPEPQHFGDGTRLSIL.

V usage is TRBV27 and J usage is TRBJ1-1; no clear D. CDR1 is MNHEY and CDR2 is SMNVEV in the germline V gene (reference sequence). The CDR3 is 13 residues long. Trimming took off 3 bases at V and 2 bases at J, with 7 bases between the two ends. This CDR3 reads CASSFTRNTEAFF. The CDR3, as DNA: TGTGCCAGCAGTTTTACCCGAAACACTGAAGCTTTCTTT.

The rearrangement links TRBV12-3 or TRBV12-4 to TRBJ1-1, with D unclear. The CDR3 is 11 residues long. The V and J ends lost 3 bases and 9 bases respectively, with 8 bases between them. CDR3 sequence (DNA): TGTGCCAGCAGTTTGGGCCCTAAAGCTTTCTTT. Residues: CASSLGPKAFF.

The chain uses TRBV6-6 and TRBJ2-3; 7 bases align to TRBD1. The CDR3 runs 18 residues. Germline V gene sequence: CDR1 MNHNY, CDR2 SVGAGI (reference sequence). J lost 0 bases, V lost 5 bases, and 14 bases had no gene match. CDR3 in amino acids: CASSRGGSSLSSTDTQYF. The CDR3 nucleotides are TGTGCCAGCAGTCGAGGGGGCTCCTCGCTCTCTAGCACAGATACGCAGTATTTT.

Concerning this clone: The same CDR3 also results from other DNA sequences found in this sample. V usage is TRBV4-3 and J usage is TRBJ1-2; D may be TRBD1 (6 bases). Trimming left V 3 bases short and J 7 bases short, with 15 bases between. Germline assignment: CDR1 LGHNA and CDR2 YSLEER. The CDR3 totals 14 residues. This CDR3 reads CASSQVLGGRGYTF. The CDR3 bases are TGCGCCAGCAGCCAGGTTCTGGGGGGCCGTGGCTACACCTTC.

V is TRBV2 and J is TRBJ1-1; 12 nucleotides agree with TRBD1. The germline V gene encodes CDR1 SNHLY and CDR2 FYNNEI. This CDR3 is 15 amino acids long. V gave up 6 bases and J gave up 10 bases; unmatched junction bases: 12. This CDR3 is CASRGLRDRGRVAFF. In nucleotides, the CDR3 is TGTGCCAGCAGAGGTCTCCGGGACAGGGGGCGTGTAGCTTTCTTT.